The entry below describes one T cell receptor (beta chain). Its target is not known. This entry is derived from a study of CXCR3-negative and CXCR3-positive naive CD8 T cells. Study outcomes and limitations: TRB CDR3s were more hydrophobic in CXCR3-positive than in CXCR3-negative naive cells.

The V gene's germline CDR1 is SGHVS and CDR2 FNYEAQ. The CDR3 consists of 14 residues. Researchers sorted 300,000 cells of each CD8+ T cell subset in triplicate. Within the CD8+ T cell compartment, naive cells were CD45RO-CCR7+CD27+CD95-. The method, 5' RACE with UMI labels, was used to prepare the TRB cDNA libraries. TCRdb re-called the 5' RACE reads; every CDR3 protein appears as one record, without DNA. This sample carries about 90,000 distinct CDR3 sequences, with about 1% going to the ten biggest clones. Sequencing used naive CXCR3- CD8+ T cells from blood. The sample's subset: CD45RO-CCR7+CD27+CD95- naive CD8+ T cells lacking CXCR3 (TNR3-). The TCR comes from a human donor in good health. Some clones in this sample may be carry-over from other donors' samples. V usage is TRBV7-6 and J usage is TRBJ1-4; TCRdb names TRBD1, which stays unverified in the absence of DNA. CDR3 residues: CASSSEGENEKLFF. Full variable domain (missing parts from reference TRBV7-6 and TRBJ1-4): GAGVSQSPRYKVTKRGQDVALRCDPISGHVSLYWYRQALGQGPEFLTYFNYEAQQDKSGLPNDRFSAERPEGSISTLTIQRTEQRDSAMYRCASSSEGENEKLFFGSGTQLSVL.